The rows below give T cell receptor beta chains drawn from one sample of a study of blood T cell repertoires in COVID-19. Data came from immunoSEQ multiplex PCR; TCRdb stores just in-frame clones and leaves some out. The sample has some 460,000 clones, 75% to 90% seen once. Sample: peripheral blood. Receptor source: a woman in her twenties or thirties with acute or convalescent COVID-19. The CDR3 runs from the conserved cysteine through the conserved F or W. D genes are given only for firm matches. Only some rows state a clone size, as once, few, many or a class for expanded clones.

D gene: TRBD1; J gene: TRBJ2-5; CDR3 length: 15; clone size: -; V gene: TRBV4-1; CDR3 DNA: TGCGCCAGCAGCCAGGGACAGGGGGAAGGGGAGACCCAGTACTTC; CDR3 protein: CASSQGQGEGETQYF
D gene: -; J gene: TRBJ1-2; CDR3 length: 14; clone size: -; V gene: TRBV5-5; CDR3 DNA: TGTGCCAGCAGCTTTCTAGTGGCGGCCTATGGCTACACCTTC; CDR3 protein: CASSFLVAAYGYTF
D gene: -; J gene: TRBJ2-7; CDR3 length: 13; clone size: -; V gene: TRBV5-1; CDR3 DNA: TGCGCCAGCAGCTACAGGGAAGCCTACGAGCAGTACTTC; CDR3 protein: CASSYREAYEQYF
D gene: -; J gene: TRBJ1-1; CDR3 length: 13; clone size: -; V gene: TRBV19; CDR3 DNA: TGTGCCAGTAGTATTAGCATGAACACTGAAGCTTTCTTT; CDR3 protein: CASSISMNTEAFF
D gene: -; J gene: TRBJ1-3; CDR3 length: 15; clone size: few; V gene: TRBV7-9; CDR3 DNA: TGTGCCAGCAGCTTAGACGGACTTAATGCAAACACCATATATTTT; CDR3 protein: CASSLDGLNANTIYF
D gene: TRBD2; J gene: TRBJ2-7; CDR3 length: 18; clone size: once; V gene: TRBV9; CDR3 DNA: TGTGCCAGCCTTTCCTCGGGGCGAGCGGGACTCAGCTCCTACGAGCAGTACTTC; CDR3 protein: CASLSSGRAGLSSYEQYF
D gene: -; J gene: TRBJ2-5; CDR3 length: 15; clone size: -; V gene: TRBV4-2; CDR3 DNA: TGTGCCAGCAGCCAAGATATGGCTAGTATAAAGACCCAGTACTTC; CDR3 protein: CASSQDMASIKTQYF
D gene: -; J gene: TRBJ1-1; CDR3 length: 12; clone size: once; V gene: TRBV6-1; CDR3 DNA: TGTGCCAGCGGAGCAGTGAGATCCGAAGCTTTCTTT; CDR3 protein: CASGAVRSEAFF
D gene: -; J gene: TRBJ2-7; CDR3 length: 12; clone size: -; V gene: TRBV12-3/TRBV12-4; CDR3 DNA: TGTGCCAGCAGTTTAATCGCCTACGAGCAGTACTTC; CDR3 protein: CASSLIAYEQYF
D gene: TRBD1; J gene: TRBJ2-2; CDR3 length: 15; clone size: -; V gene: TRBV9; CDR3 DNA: TGTGCCAGCAGCGTCGGACAGGGTCTAGCCGGGGAGCTGTTTTTT; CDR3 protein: CASSVGQGLAGELFF
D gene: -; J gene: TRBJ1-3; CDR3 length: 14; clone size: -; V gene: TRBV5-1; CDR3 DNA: TGCGCCAGCCGGGCGGGGAACTCTGGAAACACCATATATTTT; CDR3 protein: CASRAGNSGNTIYF
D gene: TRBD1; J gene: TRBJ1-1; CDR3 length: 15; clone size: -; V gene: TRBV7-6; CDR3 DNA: TGTGCCAGCAGTAGAAGGACAGGGGAATTGGATGAAGCTTTCTTT; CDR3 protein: CASSRRTGELDEAFF
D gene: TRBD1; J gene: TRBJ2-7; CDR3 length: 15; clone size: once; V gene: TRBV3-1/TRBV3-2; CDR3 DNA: TGTGCCAGCAGCCACGGCGGGACAGGCACCTACGAGCAGTACTTC; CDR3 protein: CASSHGGTGTYEQYF
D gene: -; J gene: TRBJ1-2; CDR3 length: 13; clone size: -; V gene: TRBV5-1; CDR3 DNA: TGCGCCAGCAGCTTGGCCTACGGGGGAGGCTACACCTTC; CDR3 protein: CASSLAYGGGYTF
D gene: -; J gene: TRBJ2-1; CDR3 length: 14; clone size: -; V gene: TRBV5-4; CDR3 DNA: TGTGCCAGCAGCGACTCCCGCTCCTACAATGAGCAGTTCTTC; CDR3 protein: CASSDSRSYNEQFF
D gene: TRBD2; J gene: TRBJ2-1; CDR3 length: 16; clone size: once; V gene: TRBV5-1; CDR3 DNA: TGCGCCAGCAGCTTTGGTCTTAGCGGGGGCAACAATGAGCAGTTCTTC; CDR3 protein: CASSFGLSGGNNEQFF
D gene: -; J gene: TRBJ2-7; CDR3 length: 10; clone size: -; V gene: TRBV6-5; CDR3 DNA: TGTGCCAGCAGCGAGACAGAGCAGTACTTC; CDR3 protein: CASSETEQYF
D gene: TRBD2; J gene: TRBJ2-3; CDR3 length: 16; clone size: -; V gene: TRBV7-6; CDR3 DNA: TGTGCCAGCACCGCCGCGCGGGGGGTGGGCACAGATACGCAGTATTTT; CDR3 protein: CASTAARGVGTDTQYF
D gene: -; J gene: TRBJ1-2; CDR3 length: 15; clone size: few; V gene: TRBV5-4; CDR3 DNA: TGTGCCAGCAGCATTACCCGACAGGTGGACGATGGCTACACCTTC; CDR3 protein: CASSITRQVDDGYTF
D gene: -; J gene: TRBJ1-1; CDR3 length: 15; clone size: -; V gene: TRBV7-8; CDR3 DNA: TGTGCCAGCAGCCTGCCGGGGGGGGTCCGGGCTGAAGCTTTCTTT; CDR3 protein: CASSLPGGVRAEAFF
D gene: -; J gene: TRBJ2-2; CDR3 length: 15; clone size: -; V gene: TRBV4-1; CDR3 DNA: TGCGCCAGCAGCCAAGAACCGGGAACGGTCGGGGAGCTGTTTTTT; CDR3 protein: CASSQEPGTVGELFF
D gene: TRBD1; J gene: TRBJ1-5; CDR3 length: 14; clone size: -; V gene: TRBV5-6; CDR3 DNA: TGTGCCAGCAGCTCGGGGACAGGCGGACAGCCCCAGCATTTT; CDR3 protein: CASSSGTGGQPQHF
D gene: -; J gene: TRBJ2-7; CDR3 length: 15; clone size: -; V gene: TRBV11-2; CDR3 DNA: TGTGCCAGCAGCCAAGACTCAAGTAGCTCGTACGAGCAGTACTTC; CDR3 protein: CASSQDSSSSYEQYF
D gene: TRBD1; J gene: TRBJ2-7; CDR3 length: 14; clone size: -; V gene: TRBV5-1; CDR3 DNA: TGCGCCAGCAGCTTGGGACAGGGGGTAGTTGAGCAGTACTTC; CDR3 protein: CASSLGQGVVEQYF
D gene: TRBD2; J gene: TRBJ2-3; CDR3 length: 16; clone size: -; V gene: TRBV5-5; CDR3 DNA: TGTGCCAGCAGCTTGGGCCCTAGCGGAAACACAGATACGCAGTATTTT; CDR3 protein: CASSLGPSGNTDTQYF
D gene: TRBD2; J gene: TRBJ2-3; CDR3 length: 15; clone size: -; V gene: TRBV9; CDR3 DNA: TGTGCCAGCAGCGCCTGGAGCGGGGGGAAGGATACGCAGTATTTT; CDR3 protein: CASSAWSGGKDTQYF
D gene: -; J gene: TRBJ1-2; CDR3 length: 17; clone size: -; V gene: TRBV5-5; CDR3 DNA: TGTGCCAGCAGCCCTGGCGGGGGCCAACCCCCTAACTATGGCTACACCTTC; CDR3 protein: CASSPGGGQPPNYGYTF
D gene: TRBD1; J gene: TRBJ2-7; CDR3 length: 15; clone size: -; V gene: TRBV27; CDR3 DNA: TGTGCCAGCAGCCCTCGGGGACAGGTGCTCTACGAGCAGTACTTC; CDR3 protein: CASSPRGQVLYEQYF
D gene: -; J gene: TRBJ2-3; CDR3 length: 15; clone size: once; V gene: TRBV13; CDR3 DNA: TGTGCCAGCAGCGCCCCCCGACAGGGCACAGATACGCAGTATTTT; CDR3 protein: CASSAPRQGTDTQYF
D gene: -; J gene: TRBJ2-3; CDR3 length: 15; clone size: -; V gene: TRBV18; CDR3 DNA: TGTGCCACCCGGCTCGGGGGACCTAGCACAGATACGCAGTATTTT; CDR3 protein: CATRLGGPSTDTQYF
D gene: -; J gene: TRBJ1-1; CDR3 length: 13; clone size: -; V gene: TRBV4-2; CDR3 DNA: TGTGCCAGCAGCCAAGGAGTACGGACTGAAGCTTTCTTT; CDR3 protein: CASSQGVRTEAFF
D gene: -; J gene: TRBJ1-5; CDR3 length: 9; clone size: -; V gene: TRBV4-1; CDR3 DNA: TGCGCCCCCCTTAGGCCCCAGCATTTT; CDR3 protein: CAPLRPQHF
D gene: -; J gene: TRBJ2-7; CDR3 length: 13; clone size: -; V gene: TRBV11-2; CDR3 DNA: TGTGCCAGCAGCTTAGGGCGGGGATACGAGCAGTACTTC; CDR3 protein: CASSLGRGYEQYF
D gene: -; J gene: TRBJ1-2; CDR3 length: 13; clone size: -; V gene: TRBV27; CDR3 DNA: TGTGCCAGCAGTTTAGGCCCAGACTATGGCTACACCTTC; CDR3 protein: CASSLGPDYGYTF
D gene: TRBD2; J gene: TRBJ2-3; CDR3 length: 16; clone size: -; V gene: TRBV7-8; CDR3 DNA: TGTGCCAGCAGCTTAGTTGCGGGGGGCAGCACAGATACGCAGTATTTT; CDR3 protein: CASSLVAGGSTDTQYF
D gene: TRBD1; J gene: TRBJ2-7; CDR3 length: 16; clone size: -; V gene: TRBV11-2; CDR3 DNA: TGTGCCAGCAGCTTCTTGGACAGGGGGTCCTCCTACGAGCAGTACTTC; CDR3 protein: CASSFLDRGSSYEQYF
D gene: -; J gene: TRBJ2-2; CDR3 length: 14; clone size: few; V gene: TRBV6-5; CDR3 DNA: TGTGCCGGCCGGTCAAGCCTTACGACAGGGGAGCTGTTTTTT; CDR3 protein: CAGRSSLTTGELFF
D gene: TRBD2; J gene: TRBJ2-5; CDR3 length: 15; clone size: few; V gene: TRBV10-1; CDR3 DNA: TGCGCCAGCAGTAGACATAGCGGGGGGAGAGAGACCCAGTACTTC; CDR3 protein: CASSRHSGGRETQYF
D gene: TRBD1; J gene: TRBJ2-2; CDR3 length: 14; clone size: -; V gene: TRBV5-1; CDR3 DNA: TGCGCCAGCAGCCCCGGACAGGGGCAGGGGGAGCTGTTTTTT; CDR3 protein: CASSPGQGQGELFF
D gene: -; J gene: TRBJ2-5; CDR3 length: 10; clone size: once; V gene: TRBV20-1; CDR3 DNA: TGCAGTGCTGAGCAAGAGACCCAGTACTTC; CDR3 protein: CSAEQETQYF
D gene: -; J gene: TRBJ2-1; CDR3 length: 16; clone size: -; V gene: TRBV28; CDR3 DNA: TGTGCCAGCAGTTTACTAGGGGGACCTAAACACAATGAGCAGTTCTTC; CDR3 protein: CASSLLGGPKHNEQFF
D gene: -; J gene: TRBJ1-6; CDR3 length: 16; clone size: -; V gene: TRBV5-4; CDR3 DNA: TGTGCCAGCAGCTTGTTGACCGGGCGGGGAAATTCACCCCTCCACTTT; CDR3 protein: CASSLLTGRGNSPLHF
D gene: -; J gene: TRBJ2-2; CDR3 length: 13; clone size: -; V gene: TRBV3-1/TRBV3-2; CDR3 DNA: TGTGCCAGCAGCGGAGGGACTACCGGGGAGCTGTTTTTT; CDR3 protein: CASSGGTTGELFF
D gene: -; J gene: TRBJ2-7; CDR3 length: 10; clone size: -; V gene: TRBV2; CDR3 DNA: TGTGCCAGCCGCCGGGAGGAGCAGTACTTC; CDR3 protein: CASRREEQYF
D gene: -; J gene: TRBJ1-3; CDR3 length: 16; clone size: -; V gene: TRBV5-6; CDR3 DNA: TGTGCCAGCAGCTATGGCTGGACTGACTCTGGAAACACCATATATTTT; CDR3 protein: CASSYGWTDSGNTIYF
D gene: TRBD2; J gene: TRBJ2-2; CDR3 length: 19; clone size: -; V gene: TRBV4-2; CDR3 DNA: TGTGCCAGCAGCCAAGACCTAGGACTAGCGGGCATGAACACCGGGGAGCTGTTTTTT; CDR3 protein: CASSQDLGLAGMNTGELFF
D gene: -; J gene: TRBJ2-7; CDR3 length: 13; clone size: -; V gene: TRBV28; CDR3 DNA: TGTGCCAGCAGTTTACCCCTTCCCTACGAGCAGTACTTC; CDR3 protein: CASSLPLPYEQYF
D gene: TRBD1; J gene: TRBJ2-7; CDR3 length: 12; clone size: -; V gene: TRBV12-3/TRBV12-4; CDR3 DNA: TGTGCCAGCAGCCGGACAGGCTACGAGCAGTACTTC; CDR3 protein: CASSRTGYEQYF
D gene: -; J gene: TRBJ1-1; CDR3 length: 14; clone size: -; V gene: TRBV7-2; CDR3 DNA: TGTGCCAGCAGCTATCTAAATCGGTACACTGAAGCTTTCTTT; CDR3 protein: CASSYLNRYTEAFF
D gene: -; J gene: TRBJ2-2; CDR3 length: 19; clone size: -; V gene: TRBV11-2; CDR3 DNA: TGTGCCAGCAGCAAGCGGGACAAGGGGGGTCTTACGAACACCGGGGAGCTGTTTTTT; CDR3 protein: CASSKRDKGGLTNTGELFF
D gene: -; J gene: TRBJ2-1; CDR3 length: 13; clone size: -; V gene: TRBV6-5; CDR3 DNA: TGTGCCAGCATCTCGGACAGCTCCAATGAGCAGTTCTTC; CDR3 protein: CASISDSSNEQFF
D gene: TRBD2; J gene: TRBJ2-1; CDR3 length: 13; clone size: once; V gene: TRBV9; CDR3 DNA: TGTGCCAGCAGCTCGAGCGGGGCGAATGAGCAGTTCTTC; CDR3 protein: CASSSSGANEQFF
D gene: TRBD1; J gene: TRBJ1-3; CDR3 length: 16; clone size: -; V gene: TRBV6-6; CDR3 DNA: TGTGCCAGCAGTTACCCAGGGGGCCCCTCTGGAAACACCATATATTTT; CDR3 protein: CASSYPGGPSGNTIYF
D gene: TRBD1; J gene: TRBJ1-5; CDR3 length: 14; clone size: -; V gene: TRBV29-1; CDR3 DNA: TGCAGCGTTGGACAGGGACCTAGCAATCAGCCCCAGCATTTT; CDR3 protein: CSVGQGPSNQPQHF
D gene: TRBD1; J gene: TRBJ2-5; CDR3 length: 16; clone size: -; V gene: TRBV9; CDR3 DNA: TGTGCCAGCAGCGGGACAGGGGGGCCGTACCAAGAGACCCAGTACTTC; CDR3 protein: CASSGTGGPYQETQYF
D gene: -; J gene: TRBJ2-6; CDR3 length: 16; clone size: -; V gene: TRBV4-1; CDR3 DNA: TGCGCCAGCAGCCAAGACAGGCCCTCTGGGGCCAACGTCCTGACTTTC; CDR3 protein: CASSQDRPSGANVLTF
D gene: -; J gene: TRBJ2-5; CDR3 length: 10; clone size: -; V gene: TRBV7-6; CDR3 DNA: TGTGCCACCCGGGGGGAGACCCAGTACTTC; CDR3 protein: CATRGETQYF
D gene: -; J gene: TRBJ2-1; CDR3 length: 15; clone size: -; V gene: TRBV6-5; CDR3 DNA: TGTGCCAGCAGGCTACAGGGGTGGGGGGACAATGAGCAGTTCTTC; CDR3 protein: CASRLQGWGDNEQFF
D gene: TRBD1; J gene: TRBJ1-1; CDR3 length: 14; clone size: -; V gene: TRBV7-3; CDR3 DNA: TGTGCCAGCAGCTACCAGGGGGGGAACACTGAAGCTTTCTTT; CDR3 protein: CASSYQGGNTEAFF
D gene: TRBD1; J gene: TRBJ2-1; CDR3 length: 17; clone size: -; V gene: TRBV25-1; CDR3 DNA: TGTGCCAGCAGACTCCGGACCGGGACAGGGTCGGACAATGAGCAGTTCTTC; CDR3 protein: CASRLRTGTGSDNEQFF